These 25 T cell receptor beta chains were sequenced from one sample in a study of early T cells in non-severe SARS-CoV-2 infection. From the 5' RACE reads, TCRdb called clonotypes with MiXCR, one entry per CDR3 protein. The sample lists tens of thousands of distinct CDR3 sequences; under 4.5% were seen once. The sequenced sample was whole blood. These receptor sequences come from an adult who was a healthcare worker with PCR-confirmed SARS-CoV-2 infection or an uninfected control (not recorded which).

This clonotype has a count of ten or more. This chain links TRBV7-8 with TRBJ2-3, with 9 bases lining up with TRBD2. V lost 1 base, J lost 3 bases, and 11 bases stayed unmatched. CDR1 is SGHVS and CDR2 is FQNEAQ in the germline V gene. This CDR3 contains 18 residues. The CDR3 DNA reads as TGTGCCAGCAGCTTAGTGACTAGCGGTCCTACCAGAACAGATACGCAGTATTTT. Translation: CASSLVTSGPTRTDTQYF.

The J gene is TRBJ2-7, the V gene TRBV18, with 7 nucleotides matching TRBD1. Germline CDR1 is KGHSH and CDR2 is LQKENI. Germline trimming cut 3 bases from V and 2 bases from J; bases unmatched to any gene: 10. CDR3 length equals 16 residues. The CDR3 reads CASSPPFGQEAYEQYF. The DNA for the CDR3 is TGTGCCAGCTCACCTCCTTTTGGACAGGAAGCCTACGAGCAGTACTTC.

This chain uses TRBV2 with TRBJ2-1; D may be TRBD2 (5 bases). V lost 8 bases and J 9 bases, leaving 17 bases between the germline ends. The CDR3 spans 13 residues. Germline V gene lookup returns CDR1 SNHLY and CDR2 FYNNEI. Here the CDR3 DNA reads TGTGCCAGCGCTGATACTAGGGATAGTGAGCAGTTCTTC. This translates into CASADTRDSEQFF. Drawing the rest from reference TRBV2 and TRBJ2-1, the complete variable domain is EPEVTQTPSHQVTQMGQEVILRCVPISNHLYFYWYRQILGQKVEFLVSFYNNEISEKSEIFDDQFSVERPDGSNFTLKIRSTKLEDSAMYFCASADTRDSEQFFGPGTRLTVL.

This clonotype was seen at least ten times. The CDR3 sequence: CASSQAEGQEQYF. The CDR3 region has the DNA TGCGCCAGCAGCCAAGCGGAGGGGCAAGAGCAGTACTTC. The chain has TRBV4-1 and TRBJ2-7; a weak D match, TRBD2 (6 bases). V was clipped by 1 base and J by 7 bases, with 11 bases between them. CDR1 is MGHRA, CDR2 YSYEKL, per germline. The CDR3 totals 13 residues.

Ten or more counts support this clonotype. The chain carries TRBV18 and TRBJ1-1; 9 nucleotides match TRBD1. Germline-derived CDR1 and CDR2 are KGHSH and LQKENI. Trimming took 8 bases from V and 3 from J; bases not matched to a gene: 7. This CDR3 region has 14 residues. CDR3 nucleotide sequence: TGTGCCAGCACACAAGGACAGGGGCACACTGAAGCTTTCTTT. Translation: CASTQGQGHTEAFF.

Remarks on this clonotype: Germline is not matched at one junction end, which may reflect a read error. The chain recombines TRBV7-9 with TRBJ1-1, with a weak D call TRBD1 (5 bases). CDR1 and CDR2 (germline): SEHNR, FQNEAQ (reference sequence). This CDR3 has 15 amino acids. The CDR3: CASSPHGAAFTQAFF. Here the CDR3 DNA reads TGTGCCAGCAGCCCCCATGGGGCGGCTTTCACTCAAGCTTTCTTT.

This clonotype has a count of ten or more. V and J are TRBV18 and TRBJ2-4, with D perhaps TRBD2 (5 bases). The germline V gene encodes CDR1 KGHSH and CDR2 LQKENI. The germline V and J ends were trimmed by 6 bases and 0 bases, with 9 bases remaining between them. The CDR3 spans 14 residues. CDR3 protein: CASSGEGAKNIQYF. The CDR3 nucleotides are TGTGCCAGCTCCGGGGAAGGAGCCAAAAACATTCAGTACTTC.

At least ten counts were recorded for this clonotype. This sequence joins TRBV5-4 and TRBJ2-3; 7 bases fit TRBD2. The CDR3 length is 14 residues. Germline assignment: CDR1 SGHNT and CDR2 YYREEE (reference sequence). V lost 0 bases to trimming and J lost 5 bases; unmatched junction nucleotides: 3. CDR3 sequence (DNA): TGTGCCAGCAGCTTGGGGGGGGGACTAGATACGCAGTATTTT. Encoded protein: CASSLGGGLDTQYF.

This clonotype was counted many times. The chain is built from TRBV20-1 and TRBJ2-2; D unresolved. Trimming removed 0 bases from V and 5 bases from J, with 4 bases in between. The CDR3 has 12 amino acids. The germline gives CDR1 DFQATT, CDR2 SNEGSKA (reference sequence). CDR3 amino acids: CSARDFTGELFF. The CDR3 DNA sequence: TGCAGTGCTAGAGACTTTACCGGGGAGCTGTTTTTT.

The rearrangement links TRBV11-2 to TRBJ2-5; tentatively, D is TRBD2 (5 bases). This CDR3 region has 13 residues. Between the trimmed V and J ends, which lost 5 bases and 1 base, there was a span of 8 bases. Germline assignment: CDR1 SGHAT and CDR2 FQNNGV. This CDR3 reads CASSPGVQETQYF. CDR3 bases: TGTGCCAGCAGCCCCGGGGTCCAAGAGACCCAGTACTTC.

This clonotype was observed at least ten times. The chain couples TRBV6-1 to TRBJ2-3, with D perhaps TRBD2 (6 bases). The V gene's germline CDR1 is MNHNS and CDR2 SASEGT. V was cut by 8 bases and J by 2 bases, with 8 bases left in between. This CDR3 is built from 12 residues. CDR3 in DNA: TGTGCCAGCGGGACTCTCACAGATACGCAGTATTTT. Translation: CASGTLTDTQYF.

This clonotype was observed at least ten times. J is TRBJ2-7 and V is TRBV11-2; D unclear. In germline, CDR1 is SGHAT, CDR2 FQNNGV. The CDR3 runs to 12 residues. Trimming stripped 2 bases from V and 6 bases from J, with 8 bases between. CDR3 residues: CASSLRRVEQYF. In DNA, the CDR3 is TGTGCCAGCAGCTTAAGGAGAGTCGAGCAGTACTTC.

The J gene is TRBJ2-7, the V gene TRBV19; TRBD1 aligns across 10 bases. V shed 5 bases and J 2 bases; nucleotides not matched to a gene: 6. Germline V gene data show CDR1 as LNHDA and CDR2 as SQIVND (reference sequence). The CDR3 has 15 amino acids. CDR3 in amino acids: CASSPRDRGTYEQYF. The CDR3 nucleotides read TGTGCCAGTAGTCCCCGGGACAGGGGAACCTACGAGCAGTACTTC.

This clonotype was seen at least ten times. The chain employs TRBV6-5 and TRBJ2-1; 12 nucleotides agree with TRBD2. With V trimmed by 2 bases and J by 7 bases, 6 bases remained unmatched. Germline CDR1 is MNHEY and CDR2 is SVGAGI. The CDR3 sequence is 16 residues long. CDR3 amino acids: CASSYGTSGGINEQFF. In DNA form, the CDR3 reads TGTGCCAGCAGTTACGGAACTAGCGGGGGGATTAATGAGCAGTTCTTC.

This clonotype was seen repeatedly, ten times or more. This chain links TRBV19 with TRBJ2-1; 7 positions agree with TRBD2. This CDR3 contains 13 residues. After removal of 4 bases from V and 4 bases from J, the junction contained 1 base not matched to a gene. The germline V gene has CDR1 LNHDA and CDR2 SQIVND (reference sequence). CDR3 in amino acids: CASSSGGYNEQFF. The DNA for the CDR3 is TGTGCCAGTAGTAGCGGGGGTTACAATGAGCAGTTCTTC.

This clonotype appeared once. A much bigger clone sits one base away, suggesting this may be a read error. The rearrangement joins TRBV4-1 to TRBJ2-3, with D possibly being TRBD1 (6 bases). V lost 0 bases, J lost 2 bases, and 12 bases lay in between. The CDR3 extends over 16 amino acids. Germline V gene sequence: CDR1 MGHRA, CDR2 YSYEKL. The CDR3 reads CASSQDTRGYTDTQYF. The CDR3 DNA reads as TGCGCCAGCAGCCAAGATACTAGGGGGTACACAGATACGCAGTATTTT.

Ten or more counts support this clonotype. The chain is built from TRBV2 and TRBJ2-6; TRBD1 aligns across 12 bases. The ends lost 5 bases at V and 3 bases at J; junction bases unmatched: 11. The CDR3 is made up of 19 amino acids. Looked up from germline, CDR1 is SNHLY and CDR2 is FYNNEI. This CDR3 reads CASSPRRGQGAVGANVLTF. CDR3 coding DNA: TGTGCCAGCAGTCCTCGGCGGGGACAGGGGGCGGTTGGGGCCAACGTCCTGACTTTC.

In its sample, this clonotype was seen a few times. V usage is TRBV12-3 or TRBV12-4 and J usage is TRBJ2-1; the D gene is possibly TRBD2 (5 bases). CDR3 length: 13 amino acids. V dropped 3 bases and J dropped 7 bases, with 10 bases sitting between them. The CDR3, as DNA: TGTGCCAGCAGTTTTAGCCCGGGGAATGAGCAGTTCTTC. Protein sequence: CASSFSPGNEQFF.

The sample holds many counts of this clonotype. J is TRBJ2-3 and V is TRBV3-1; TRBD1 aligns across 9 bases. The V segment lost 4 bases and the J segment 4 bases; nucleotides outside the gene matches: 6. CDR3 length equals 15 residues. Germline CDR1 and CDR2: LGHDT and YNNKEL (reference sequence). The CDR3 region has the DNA TGTGCCAGCAGCCCACAGGGGGCGTTTGCAGATACGCAGTATTTT. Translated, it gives CASSPQGAFADTQYF.

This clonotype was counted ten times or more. The CDR3 sequence: CASSPVGGEQYF. In nucleotides, the CDR3 is TGTGCCAGCAGCCCCGTTGGCGGCGAGCAGTACTTC. This chain joins TRBV3-1 and TRBJ2-7; no clear D. Germline assignment: CDR1 LGHDT and CDR2 YNNKEL (reference sequence). V dropped 4 bases and J dropped 6 bases, with 10 bases sitting between them. The length of the CDR3 is 12 residues.

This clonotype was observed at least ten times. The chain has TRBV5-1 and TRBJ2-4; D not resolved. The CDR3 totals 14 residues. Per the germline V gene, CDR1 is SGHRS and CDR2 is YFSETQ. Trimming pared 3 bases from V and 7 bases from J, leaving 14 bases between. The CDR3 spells CASSSRTDPNIQYF. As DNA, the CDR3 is TGCGCCAGCAGCTCCCGGACGGACCCTAACATTCAGTACTTC.

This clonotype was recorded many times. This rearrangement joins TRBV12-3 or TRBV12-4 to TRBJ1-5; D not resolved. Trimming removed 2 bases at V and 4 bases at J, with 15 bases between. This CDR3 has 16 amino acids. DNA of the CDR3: TGTGCCAGCAGTTTAAGTAGCGGGCAGTCTAATCAGCCCCAGCATTTT. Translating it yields CASSLSSGQSNQPQHF.

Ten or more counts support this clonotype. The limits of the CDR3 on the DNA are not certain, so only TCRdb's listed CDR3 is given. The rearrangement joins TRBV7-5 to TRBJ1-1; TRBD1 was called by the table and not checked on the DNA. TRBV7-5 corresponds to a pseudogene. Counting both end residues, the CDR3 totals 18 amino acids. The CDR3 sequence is CISVPDTTGDRGVDEAFF.

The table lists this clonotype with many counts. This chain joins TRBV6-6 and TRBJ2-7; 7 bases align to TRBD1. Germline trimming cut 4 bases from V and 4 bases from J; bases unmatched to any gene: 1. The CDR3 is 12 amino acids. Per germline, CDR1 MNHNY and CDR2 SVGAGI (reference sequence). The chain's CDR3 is CASSWDSYEQYF. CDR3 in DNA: TGTGCCAGCAGTTGGGACAGTTACGAGCAGTACTTC.

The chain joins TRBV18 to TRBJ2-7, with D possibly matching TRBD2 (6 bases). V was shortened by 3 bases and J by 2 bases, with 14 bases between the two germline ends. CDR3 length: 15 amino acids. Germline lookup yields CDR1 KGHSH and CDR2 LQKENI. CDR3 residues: CASSPTGTATYEQYF. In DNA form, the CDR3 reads TGTGCCAGCTCACCTACCGGGACTGCGACCTACGAGCAGTACTTC.